The 18 T cell receptor beta chains presented below share a single source sample, sequenced in a study of identical twins. TCRdb reprocessed the 5' RACE reads via MiXCR and lists one record per CDR3 protein. The data show 700,000 or so distinct CDR3 sequences, around 20% seen once. This sample also appeared in a second study, on T cells expressing NK-cell markers.

The specimen was PBMCs. These receptors were collected from a young woman in good health.

The rearrangement joins TRBV20-1 to TRBJ2-5; D is undetermined. Germline V CDR1 and CDR2: DFQATT, SNEGSKA (reference sequence). V dropped 3 bases and J dropped 0 bases, with 5 bases sitting between them. This CDR3 is 12 amino acids long. The CDR3, as DNA: TGCAGTGCTAGCAATTACCAAGAGACCCAGTACTTC. Amino acid sequence: CSASNYQETQYF.

This clonotype was observed a few times. This rearrangement joins TRBV10-3 to TRBJ2-1, with 10 positions matching TRBD1. Germline values: CDR1 ENHRY, CDR2 SYGVKD. This CDR3 spans 16 amino acids. J gave up 4 bases and V 2 bases, and 5 bases lay outside the gene matches. CDR3 amino acids: CAISETPGQGYNEQFF. The CDR3 DNA reads as TGTGCCATCAGTGAGACGCCGGGACAGGGGTACAATGAGCAGTTCTTC.

This clonotype has a count of ten or more. The chain carries TRBV10-3 and TRBJ2-5; the D is unclear. Trimming left V 3 bases short and J 5 bases short, with 4 bases between. Germline CDR1 is ENHRY and CDR2 is SYGVKD. This CDR3 has 11 amino acids. The CDR3 coding sequence is TGTGCCATCAGTGAATACGAGACCCAGTACTTC. This encodes CAISEYETQYF.

This clonotype was seen at least ten times. V gene TRBV10-3 combines with J gene TRBJ1-2, with D hard to call. Between the trimmed V and J ends, which lost 4 bases and 3 bases, there was a span of 12 bases. Germline values: CDR1 ENHRY, CDR2 SYGVKD. The CDR3 is made up of 14 amino acids. This chain's CDR3 is CAISVGRDHYGYTF. In DNA, the CDR3 is TGTGCCATCAGTGTCGGCCGAGACCACTATGGCTACACCTTC.

This chain links TRBV7-6 with TRBJ2-3; a possible D gene is TRBD2 (6 bases). The length of the CDR3 is 14 residues. The V gene lost 5 bases and the J gene lost 2 bases, with 11 bases spanning the gap. Germline V gives CDR1 SGHVS, CDR2 FNYEAQ. In nucleotides, the CDR3 is TGTGCCAGCAGCCGGAGCGGGCCCACAGATACGCAGTATTTT. This codes for CASSRSGPTDTQYF.

This clonotype turned up a few times. The genes are TRBV12-3 or TRBV12-4 and TRBJ2-1; no reliable D call. V lost 2 bases, J lost 0 bases, and 8 bases lay in between. This CDR3 comprises 15 residues. The CDR3 DNA sequence: TGTGCCAGCAGTTTATTTTTGGGCTCCTACAATGAGCAGTTCTTC. This codes for CASSLFLGSYNEQFF.

The rearrangement uses TRBV5-1 and TRBJ2-2; D is possibly TRBD2 (6 bases). The germline V gene encodes CDR1 SGHRS and CDR2 YFSETQ. The CDR3 consists of 15 residues. V dropped 4 bases and J dropped 3 bases, with 13 bases sitting between them. The CDR3 protein is CASSLTGTHTGELFF. The CDR3 DNA sequence: TGCGCCAGCAGCCTTACTGGGACTCACACCGGGGAGCTGTTTTTT.

Many counts were recorded for this clonotype. The chain's CDR3 is CASSQILAGGRADTQYF. In DNA, the CDR3 is TGTGCCAGCAGCCAGATACTAGCGGGGGGCCGCGCAGATACGCAGTATTTT. The rearrangement uses TRBV3-1 and TRBJ2-3, with TRBD2 identical over 12 bases. Looked up from germline, CDR1 is LGHDT and CDR2 is YNNKEL (reference sequence). Trimming removed 3 bases from V and 4 bases from J; junction bases left unmatched: 8. The length of the CDR3 is 17 residues.

J is TRBJ1-6 and V is TRBV9, with TRBD1 matching over 7 bases. With V trimmed by 4 bases and J by 10 bases, 8 bases remained unmatched. Germline V gene lookup returns CDR1 SGDLS and CDR2 YYNGEE. The CDR3 extends over 14 amino acids. CDR3 coding DNA: TGTGCCAGCAGCCCGACAGGGTTCGTGTCACCCCTCCACTTT. This sequence encodes CASSPTGFVSPLHF. Full variable domain (remainder filled in from reference TRBV9 and TRBJ1-6): DSGVTQTPKHLITATGQRVTLRCSPRSGDLSVYWYQQSLDQGLQFLIQYYNGEERAKGNILERFSAQQFPDLHSELNLSSLELGDSALYFCASSPTGFVSPLHFGNGTRLTVT.

There are a few counts of this clonotype. The chain employs TRBV5-8 and TRBJ1-1, with D uncertain. The CDR3 length is 13 residues. Germline-derived CDR1 and CDR2 are SGHTS and YDEGEE. Trimming shortened V by 1 base and J by 4 bases, and 8 bases separated the two germline ends. The CDR3 here is CASSLIPGTEAFF. The CDR3 coding sequence is TGTGCCAGCAGCTTGATCCCGGGCACTGAAGCTTTCTTT.

This chain uses TRBV6-5 with TRBJ2-7; 7 nucleotides line up with TRBD2. The CDR3 is 14 amino acids. CDR1 MNHEY and CDR2 SVGAGI come from the germline V gene. V was clipped by 3 bases and J by 3 bases; unmatched bases: 5. The CDR3 bases are TGTGCCAGCAGTTATAGCGGGCAGGACTACGAGCAGTACTTC. It yields the protein CASSYSGQDYEQYF.

This clonotype was seen many times. The chain couples TRBV20-1 to TRBJ2-1; no clear D. From germline, CDR1 is DFQATT and CDR2 SNEGSKA (reference sequence). Between the trimmed V and J ends, which lost 3 bases and 6 bases, there was a span of 6 bases. The CDR3 covers 11 residues. The CDR3 region is CSARRTNEQFF. In DNA, the CDR3 is TGCAGTGCTAGGCGAACCAATGAGCAGTTCTTC.

The J gene is TRBJ2-7, the V gene TRBV15; D remains ambiguous. Germline V gives CDR1 LNHNV, CDR2 YYDKDF (reference sequence). V lost 0 bases and J 8 bases, leaving 17 bases between the germline ends. The CDR3 has 15 amino acids. The CDR3 bases are TGTGCCACCAGCAGAGATGTGGCAGCCTCCTTACAGCAGTACTTC. Protein sequence: CATSRDVAASLQQYF.

This clonotype turned up a few times. The chain couples TRBV5-4 to TRBJ2-3, with 8 bases identical to TRBD2. This CDR3 comprises 14 residues. Germline V gives CDR1 SGHNT, CDR2 YYREEE (reference sequence). Germline trimming cut 7 bases from V and 5 bases from J; bases unmatched to any gene: 9. The CDR3 DNA reads as TGTGCCAGCGCCGGTCAAGCGGGAGTAGATACGCAGTATTTT. Its protein is CASAGQAGVDTQYF.

The gene calls are TRBV7-9 and TRBJ2-7; tentatively, D is TRBD1 (6 bases). The CDR3 is made up of 15 amino acids. Germline-derived CDR1 and CDR2 are SEHNR and FQNEAQ (reference sequence). V lost 5 bases to trimming and J lost 3 bases, with 17 bases between them. CDR3 sequence: CASSRIGQNNYEQYF. CDR3 DNA sequence: TGTGCCAGCAGCCGAATCGGACAGAACAACTACGAGCAGTACTTC. Full variable domain (rest looked up from reference TRBV7-9 and TRBJ2-7): DTGVSQNPRHKITKRGQNVTFRCDPISEHNRLYWYRQTLGQGPEFLTYFQNEAQLEKSRLLSDRFSAERPKGSFSTLEIQRTEQGDSAMYLCASSRIGQNNYEQYFGPGTRLTVT.

The chain links TRBV27 to TRBJ2-1; D gene ambiguous. Between the trimmed V and J ends, which lost 9 bases and 2 bases, there was a span of 14 bases. Germline loops: CDR1 MNHEY, CDR2 SMNVEV (reference sequence). This CDR3 has 14 amino acids. CDR3 sequence reads: CASSSGNPYNEQFF. The CDR3 DNA is TGTGCCAGTTCGTCAGGCAACCCCTACAATGAGCAGTTCTTC.

This clonotype was detected ten times or more. The chain joins TRBV29-1 to TRBJ2-5; the D gene is possibly TRBD1 (5 bases). Per germline, CDR1 SQVTM and CDR2 ANQGSEA. V lost 7 bases and J 3 bases, leaving 6 bases between the germline ends. The CDR3 sequence is 10 residues long. The CDR3 region has the DNA TGCAGCGGGACAAAAGAGACCCAGTACTTC. Protein: CSGTKETQYF.

This clonotype has just a few counts. The chain has TRBV5-1 and TRBJ2-5; 7 bases are shared with TRBD1. Looked up from germline, CDR1 is SGHRS and CDR2 is YFSETQ. The CDR3 runs 16 residues. V trimming: 4 bases; J trimming: 1 base; junction bases outside the gene matches: 10. As DNA, the CDR3 is TGCGCCAGCAGCCTCTGGGACAGTGGCTCCCAAGAGACCCAGTACTTC. Translating gives CASSLWDSGSQETQYF.